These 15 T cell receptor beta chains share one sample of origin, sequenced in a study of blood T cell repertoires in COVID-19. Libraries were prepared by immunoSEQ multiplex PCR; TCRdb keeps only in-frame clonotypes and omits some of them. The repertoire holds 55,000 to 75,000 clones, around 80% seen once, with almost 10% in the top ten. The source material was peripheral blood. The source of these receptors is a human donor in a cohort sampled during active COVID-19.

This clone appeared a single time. This CDR3 reads CASSPGQGYEQYF. The CDR3 nucleotides are TGTGCCAGCAGCCCCGGACAGGGCTACGAGCAGTACTTC. V and J are TRBV7-9 and TRBJ2-7; TRBD1 aligns across 8 bases. CDR1 SEHNR and CDR2 FQNEAQ come from the germline V gene (reference sequence). The CDR3 has 13 residues. The J segment lost 3 bases and the V segment lost 5 bases, leaving 3 bases of the junction unmatched.

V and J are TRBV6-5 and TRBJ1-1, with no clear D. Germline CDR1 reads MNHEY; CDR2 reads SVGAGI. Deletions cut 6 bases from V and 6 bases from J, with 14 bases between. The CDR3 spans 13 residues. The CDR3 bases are TGTGCCAGCAGCCCCCCGGGTTCGGCTGAAGCTTTCTTT. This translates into CASSPPGSAEAFF.

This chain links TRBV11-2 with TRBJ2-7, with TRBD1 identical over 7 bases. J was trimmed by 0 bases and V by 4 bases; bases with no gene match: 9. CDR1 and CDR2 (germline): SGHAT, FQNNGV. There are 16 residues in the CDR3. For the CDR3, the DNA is TGTGCCAGCAGCTCTGGAACCCGGGACAGCTCCTACGAGCAGTACTTC. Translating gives CASSSGTRDSSYEQYF.

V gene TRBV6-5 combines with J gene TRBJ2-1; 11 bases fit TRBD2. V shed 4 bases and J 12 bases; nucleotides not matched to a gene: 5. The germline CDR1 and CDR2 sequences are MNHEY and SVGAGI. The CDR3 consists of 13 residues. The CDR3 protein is CASSLDSGRGQFF. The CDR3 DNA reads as TGTGCCAGCAGTTTGGATAGCGGGAGGGGGCAGTTCTTC.

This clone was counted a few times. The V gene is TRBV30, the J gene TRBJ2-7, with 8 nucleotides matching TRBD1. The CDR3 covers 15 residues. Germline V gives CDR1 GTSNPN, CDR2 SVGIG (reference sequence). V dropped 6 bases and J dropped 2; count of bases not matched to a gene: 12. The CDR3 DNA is TGTGCCTGCAACTACCCGGGACAGGCCCCCTACGAGCAGTACTTC. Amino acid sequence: CACNYPGQAPYEQYF.

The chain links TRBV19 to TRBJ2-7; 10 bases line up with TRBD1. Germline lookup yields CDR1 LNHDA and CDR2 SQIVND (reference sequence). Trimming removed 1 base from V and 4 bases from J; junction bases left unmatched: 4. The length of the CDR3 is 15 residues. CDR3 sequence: CASSIGDRGTYEQYF. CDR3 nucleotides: TGTGCCAGTAGTATAGGGGACAGGGGAACGTACGAGCAGTACTTC.

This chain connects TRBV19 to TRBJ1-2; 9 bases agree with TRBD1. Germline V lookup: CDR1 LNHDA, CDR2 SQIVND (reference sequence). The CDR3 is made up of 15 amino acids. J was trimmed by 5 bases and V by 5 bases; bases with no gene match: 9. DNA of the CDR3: TGTGCCAGTAGTCCTTTACGGGACAGGGATTATGGCTACACCTTC. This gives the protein CASSPLRDRDYGYTF.

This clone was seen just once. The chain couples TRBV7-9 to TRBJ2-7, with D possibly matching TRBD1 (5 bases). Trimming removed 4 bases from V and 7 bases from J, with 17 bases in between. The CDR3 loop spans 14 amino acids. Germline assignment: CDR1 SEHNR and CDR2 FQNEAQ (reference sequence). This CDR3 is CASSSRGTIEEQYF. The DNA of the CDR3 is TGTGCCAGCAGCTCTAGGGGCACCATAGAAGAGCAGTACTTC.

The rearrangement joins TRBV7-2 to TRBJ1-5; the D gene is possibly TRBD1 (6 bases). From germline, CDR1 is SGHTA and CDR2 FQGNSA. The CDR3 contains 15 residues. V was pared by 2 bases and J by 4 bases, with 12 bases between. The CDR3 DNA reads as TGTGCCAGCAGCTTAAAGACAGGTGGTAATCAGCCCCAGCATTTT. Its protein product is CASSLKTGGNQPQHF.

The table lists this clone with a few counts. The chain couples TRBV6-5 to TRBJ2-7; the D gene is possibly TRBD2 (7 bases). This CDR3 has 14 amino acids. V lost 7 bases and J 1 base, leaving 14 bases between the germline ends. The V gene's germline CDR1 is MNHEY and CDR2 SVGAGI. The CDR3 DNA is TGTGCCAGCACCCCGGGGGGCCAATCCTACGAGCAGTACTTC. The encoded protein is CASTPGGQSYEQYF.

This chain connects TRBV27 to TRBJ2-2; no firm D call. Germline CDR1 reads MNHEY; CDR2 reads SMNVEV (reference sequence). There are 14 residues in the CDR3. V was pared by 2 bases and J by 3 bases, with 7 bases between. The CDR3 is CASSLGGDTGELFF. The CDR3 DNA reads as TGTGCCAGCAGTTTAGGCGGTGACACCGGGGAGCTGTTTTTT.

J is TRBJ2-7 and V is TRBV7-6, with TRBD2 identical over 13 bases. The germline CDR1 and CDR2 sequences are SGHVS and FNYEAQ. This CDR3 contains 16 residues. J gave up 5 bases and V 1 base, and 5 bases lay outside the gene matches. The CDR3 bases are TGTGCCAGCAGCTTAGTAACTAGCGGGAGGGGTAACGAGCAGTACTTC. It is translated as CASSLVTSGRGNEQYF.

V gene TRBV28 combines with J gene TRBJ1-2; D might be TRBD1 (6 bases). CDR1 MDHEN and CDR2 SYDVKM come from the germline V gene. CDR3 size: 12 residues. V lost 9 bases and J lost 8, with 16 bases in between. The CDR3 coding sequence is TGTGCCAGTGGCAGGGGTAAGGGAGGCTACACCTTC. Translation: CASGRGKGGYTF.

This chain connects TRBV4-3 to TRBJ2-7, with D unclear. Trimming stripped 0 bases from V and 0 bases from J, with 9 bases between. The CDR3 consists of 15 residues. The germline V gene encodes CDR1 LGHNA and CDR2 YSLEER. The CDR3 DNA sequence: TGCGCCAGCAGCCAAGACGCGGAAGGCTCCTACGAGCAGTACTTC. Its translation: CASSQDAEGSYEQYF.

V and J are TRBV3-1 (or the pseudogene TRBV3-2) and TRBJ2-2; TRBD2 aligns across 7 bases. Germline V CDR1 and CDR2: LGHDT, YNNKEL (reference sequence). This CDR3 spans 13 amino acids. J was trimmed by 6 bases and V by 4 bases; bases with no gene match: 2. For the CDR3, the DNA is TGTGCCAGCAGCCGGGACTACCCCGGGGAGCTGTTTTTT. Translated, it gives CASSRDYPGELFF.